This entry lists 27 T cell receptor beta chains sequenced from one sample in a study of Ad26.COV2.S vaccination and SARS-CoV-2 variants. The treatment denotes: roughly 20 received Ad26.COV2.S at low or high dose, single or two shots; roughly 5 received placebo; per-sample allocation not given. Day 63 after the first injection of vaccine or placebo was the sampling time. The assay was immunoSEQ multiplex PCR, and TCRdb's table has in-frame clones only and misses some. The sample gives 350,000 to 400,000 clones, less than 90% of which show up once; 3.5% is in the top ten. The material sequenced was peripheral blood, taken in a trial of Ad26.COV2.S vaccine versus placebo. The receptors were gathered from a person between 18 and 65 years old who received the Ad26.COV2.S COVID-19 vaccine or a placebo.

The rearrangement uses TRBV3-1 (or the pseudogene TRBV3-2) and TRBJ1-1; TRBD1 matches at 7 bases. V gave up 0 bases and J gave up 11 bases; unmatched junction bases: 6. The CDR3 contains 13 residues. The germline V gene encodes CDR1 LGHDT and CDR2 YNNKEL (reference sequence). CDR3 loop: CASSQDLTGWAFF. As DNA, the CDR3 is TGTGCCAGCAGCCAAGACCTGACAGGGTGGGCTTTCTTT.

The gene calls are TRBV27 and TRBJ2-7, with D hard to call. Trimming pared 3 bases from V and 0 bases from J, leaving 9 bases between. The CDR3 sequence is 14 residues long. Germline lookup yields CDR1 MNHEY and CDR2 SMNVEV (reference sequence). The CDR3 nucleotides read TGTGCCAGCAGTTTGGGAACAGCCTCCTACGAGCAGTACTTC. It is translated as CASSLGTASYEQYF.

The chain uses TRBV11-2 and TRBJ2-1, with no clear D. Trimming shortened V by 5 bases and J by 9 bases, and 11 bases separated the two germline ends. The CDR3 consists of 12 residues. Germline CDR1 is SGHAT and CDR2 is FQNNGV. DNA for the CDR3: TGTGCCAGCAGCGTGTCGGCTGGTGAGCAGTTCTTC. Translated, it gives CASSVSAGEQFF.

CDR3 loop: CACSTGLQETQYF. As DNA, the CDR3 is TGTGCCTGCTCGACAGGCCTCCAAGAGACCCAGTACTTC. The chain uses TRBV30 and TRBJ2-5; TRBD1 is a possible D gene (6 bases). Germline CDR1 and CDR2: GTSNPN and SVGIG (reference sequence). V dropped 6 bases and J dropped 1 base, with 12 bases sitting between them. The length of the CDR3 is 13 residues.

The chain has TRBV7-8 and TRBJ2-2, with D perhaps matching TRBD1 (5 bases). This CDR3 region has 16 residues. CDR1 and CDR2 (germline): SGHVS, FQNEAQ. The V end was cut by 2 bases, the J end by 0 bases, with 10 bases between. CDR3 nucleotides: TGTGCCAGCAGCTTATTCAGGGCGACGAACACCGGGGAGCTGTTTTTT. Translating it yields CASSLFRATNTGELFF.

CDR3 residues: CAAGGNQPQHF. CDR3 sequence (DNA): TGTGCCGCCGGGGGCAATCAGCCCCAGCATTTT. The rearrangement joins TRBV6-5 to TRBJ1-5; the D is unclear. The CDR3 extends over 11 amino acids. The germline gives CDR1 MNHEY, CDR2 SVGAGI. The germline V and J ends were trimmed by 11 bases and 2 bases, with 7 bases remaining between them.

With regard to this clone: An end of the junction does not agree with germline; a read error may underlie this. The chain is built from TRBV5-1 and TRBJ1-2; 7 bases fit TRBD1. The CDR3 length is 15 residues. Germline CDR1 and CDR2: SGHRS and YFSETQ. CDR3 residues: CASSGYRGGEYVYTF. CDR3 DNA: TGCGCCAGCAGCGGGTACAGGGGTGGGGAGTATGTCTACACCTTC.

J is TRBJ1-2 and V is TRBV19; D might be TRBD1 (6 bases). Germline V CDR1 and CDR2: LNHDA, SQIVND (reference sequence). There are 18 residues in the CDR3. The V end was cut by 5 bases, the J end by 0 bases, with 22 bases between. CDR3 DNA: TGTGCCAGTAGTGGATTTTCGCCCCGGGACACCACTAACTATGGCTACACCTTC. Protein sequence: CASSGFSPRDTTNYGYTF.

The chain couples TRBV13 to TRBJ2-7; perhaps D is TRBD1 or TRBD2 (5 bases each). The ends were cut back, 4 bases at V and 7 bases at J, with 17 bases in the middle. The V gene's germline CDR1 is PRHDT and CDR2 FYEKMQ (reference sequence). This CDR3 is built from 14 residues. The CDR3 loop is CASSSGARVGEQYF. Here the CDR3 DNA reads TGTGCCAGCAGCTCTGGGGCGCGGGTGGGTGAGCAGTACTTC.

This chain connects TRBV30 to TRBJ2-1, with 9 bases identical to TRBD1. Trimming at V came to 5 bases and at J to 6 bases, leaving 8 bases not matched to a gene. Germline V CDR1 and CDR2: GTSNPN, SVGIG (reference sequence). CDR3 length equals 14 residues. The CDR3 loop reads CAWVDRGVTNEQFF. DNA of the CDR3: TGTGCCTGGGTAGACAGGGGGGTTACCAATGAGCAGTTCTTC.

The count of this clone is one. The V gene is TRBV5-5, the J gene TRBJ2-2; the D call may be TRBD1 or TRBD2 (5 bases each). Per the germline V gene, CDR1 is SGHKS and CDR2 is YYEKEE (reference sequence). V was trimmed by 4 bases and J by 7 bases, leaving 20 bases between them. This CDR3 contains 16 residues. The CDR3 DNA reads as TGTGCCAGCAGCGGCTTCGGGGCCCCTAAAGGCGGGGAGCTGTTTTTT. Translation: CASSGFGAPKGGELFF.

The V and J genes are TRBV2 and TRBJ1-5; a possible D gene is TRBD1 (5 bases). Germline V gene data show CDR1 as SNHLY and CDR2 as FYNNEI. The ends were cut back, 2 bases at V and 3 bases at J, with 14 bases in the middle. This CDR3 is built from 16 residues. The CDR3 DNA reads TGTGCCAGCAGTGAACAGAGGGGTCTGGCCAATCAGCCCCAGCATTTT. This encodes CASSEQRGLANQPQHF.

The gene calls are TRBV7-2 and TRBJ1-1, with TRBD1 as a possible D gene (5 bases). CDR1 is SGHTA, CDR2 FQGNSA, per germline. With 5 bases removed from V and 3 bases from J, the gap between germline ends came to 16 bases. The CDR3 consists of 15 residues. CDR3 amino acids: CASSPMGRPHTEAFF. The CDR3 nucleotides are TGTGCCAGCAGCCCAATGGGACGGCCTCACACTGAAGCTTTCTTT.

The chain links TRBV7-9 to TRBJ1-6, with D possibly TRBD1 on 5 matching bases. The CDR3 is made up of 14 amino acids. CDR1 SEHNR and CDR2 FQNEAQ come from the germline V gene (reference sequence). V dropped 5 bases and J dropped 8 bases, with 13 bases sitting between them. The CDR3 is CASSLGGVYSPLHF. The CDR3 nucleotides are TGTGCCAGCAGCCTCGGGGGGGTCTATTCACCCCTCCACTTT. Full variable domain (remainder filled in from reference TRBV7-9 and TRBJ1-6): DTGVSQNPRHKITKRGQNVTFRCDPISEHNRLYWYRQTLGQGPEFLTYFQNEAQLEKSRLLSDRFSAERPKGSFSTLEIQRTEQGDSAMYLCASSLGGVYSPLHFGNGTRLTVT.

This clone was detected once. This chain connects TRBV4-1 to TRBJ1-1, with 9 bases fitting TRBD1. The CDR3 extends over 16 amino acids. Germline V gene lookup returns CDR1 MGHRA and CDR2 YSYEKL. Trimming took 4 bases from V and 1 from J; bases not matched to a gene: 7. The CDR3 sequence is CASSPLPGQGNTEAFF. Written as DNA, the CDR3 is TGCGCCAGCAGCCCTCTACCGGGACAGGGGAACACTGAAGCTTTCTTT.

This chain connects TRBV5-1 to TRBJ2-3; the D gene could be TRBD1 or TRBD2 (5 bases each). The CDR3 runs to 16 residues. Germline V gene lookup returns CDR1 SGHRS and CDR2 YFSETQ. Trimming took off 5 bases at V and 8 bases at J, with 24 bases between the two ends. The CDR3 DNA follows: TGCGCCAGCAGGCTCCGTGGGGGACCTAGGGATGGTACGCAGTATTTT. It codes for CASRLRGGPRDGTQYF.

The CDR3 spells CASSNRDRAYEQYF. CDR3 nucleotides: TGTGCCAGCAGCAACCGGGACAGGGCCTACGAGCAGTACTTC. The chain links TRBV13 to TRBJ2-7, with 9 bases fitting TRBD1. The V gene's germline CDR1 is PRHDT and CDR2 FYEKMQ (reference sequence). The CDR3 is 14 amino acids. Trimming at V came to 5 bases and at J to 2 bases, leaving 4 bases not matched to a gene.

This chain joins TRBV7-9 and TRBJ2-7, with 7 nucleotides matching TRBD1. The V gene's germline CDR1 is SEHNR and CDR2 FQNEAQ (reference sequence). The CDR3 extends over 14 amino acids. Unmatched junction bases numbered 2, after V lost 1 base and J lost 2 bases. This chain's CDR3 is CASSLGQGAYEQYF. CDR3 DNA sequence: TGTGCCAGCAGCTTAGGCCAGGGGGCCTACGAGCAGTACTTC.

This clone occurred once. This sequence joins TRBV3-1 (or the pseudogene TRBV3-2) and TRBJ2-7; D possibly corresponds to TRBD1 (7 bases). Germline CDR1 reads LGHDT; CDR2 reads YNNKEL (reference sequence). The CDR3 is 16 amino acids. V was trimmed by 0 bases and J by 6 bases, leaving 18 bases between them. CDR3 sequence (DNA): TGTGCCAGCAGCCAAGAAAGGGACTGGAGGGGGCGCGAGCAGTACTTC. Translated, it gives CASSQERDWRGREQYF.

The chain has TRBV5-1 and TRBJ2-7; D gene uncertain. CDR1 is SGHRS and CDR2 is YFSETQ in the germline V gene. This CDR3 spans 13 amino acids. Trimming stripped 4 bases from V and 0 bases from J, with 8 bases between. In DNA form, the CDR3 reads TGCGCCAGCAGCGCTCCCGGCTCCTACGAGCAGTACTTC. Translating it yields CASSAPGSYEQYF.

The chain is built from TRBV19 and TRBJ1-1; D is possibly TRBD1 (5 bases). The germline CDR1 and CDR2 sequences are LNHDA and SQIVND (reference sequence). The V gene lost 5 bases and the J gene lost 2 bases, with 15 bases spanning the gap. CDR3 length: 15 residues. The CDR3 nucleotides read TGTGCCAGTAGTGTACAGGACAACTCTAACACTGAAGCTTTCTTT. Residues: CASSVQDNSNTEAFF.

Here the CDR3 reads CASSDQGGTGELFF. The CDR3 DNA follows: TGTGCCAGCAGTGATCAGGGGGGCACCGGGGAGCTGTTTTTT. The rearrangement uses TRBV6-1 and TRBJ2-2, with a tentative D call TRBD1 (7 bases). This CDR3 spans 14 amino acids. Germline V gives CDR1 MNHNS, CDR2 SASEGT. Trimming took off 3 bases at V and 4 bases at J, with 9 bases between the two ends.

The gene calls are TRBV3-1 (or the pseudogene TRBV3-2) and TRBJ2-5, with D possibly matching TRBD2 (6 bases). Germline-derived CDR1 and CDR2 are LGHDT and YNNKEL (reference sequence). This CDR3 region has 18 residues. V was shortened by 1 base and J by 5 bases, with 23 bases between the two germline ends. DNA for the CDR3: TGTGCCAGCAGCCAAGGGAGCGGAATACTTCCTGGGGGGGAGACCCAGTACTTC. This encodes CASSQGSGILPGGETQYF.

This clone turned up a few times. The rearrangement links TRBV29-1 to TRBJ2-5; 9 bases are shared with TRBD1. The J segment lost 4 bases and the V segment lost 6 bases, leaving 12 bases of the junction unmatched. This CDR3 is built from 15 residues. Looked up from germline, CDR1 is SQVTM and CDR2 is ANQGSEA. CDR3: CSVRPGQGGRETQYF. In nucleotides, the CDR3 is TGCAGCGTCCGTCCGGGACAGGGAGGGCGAGAGACCCAGTACTTC.

In regard to this clone: This same CDR3 is encoded by further DNA sequences in the sample. The chain carries TRBV5-4 and TRBJ2-5; D is unclear. V was clipped by 1 base and J by 4 bases, with 5 bases between them. Germline values: CDR1 SGHNT, CDR2 YYREEE (reference sequence). This CDR3 region has 12 residues. The CDR3 loop reads CASSLIGETQYF. In DNA form, the CDR3 reads TGTGCCAGCAGCTTGATTGGAGAGACCCAGTACTTC.

The chain employs TRBV7-9 and TRBJ2-7; no clear D. The length of the CDR3 is 14 residues. Germline V CDR1 and CDR2: SEHNR, FQNEAQ (reference sequence). V lost 2 bases and J 1 base, leaving 9 bases between the germline ends. CDR3 region: CASSLPATSYEQYF. The CDR3, as DNA: TGTGCCAGCAGCTTACCGGCTACTTCCTACGAGCAGTACTTC.

This clone was picked up one time. The CDR3 protein is CASSRNTGERSYNSPLHF. The CDR3 DNA reads as TGTGCCAGCAGCCGAAATACAGGGGAGCGCTCCTATAATTCACCCCTCCACTTT. The gene calls are TRBV3-1 (or the pseudogene TRBV3-2) and TRBJ1-6; TRBD1 agrees at 7 bases. The trim removed 4 bases at V and 0 bases at J, leaving 9 bases unmatched. CDR3 size: 18 residues. Germline V gene data show CDR1 as LGHDT and CDR2 as YNNKEL (reference sequence).